One and the same sample provided the 27 T cell receptor beta chains below, sequenced in a study of T cell responses to AZD1222 COVID-19 vaccine. Data came from immunoSEQ multiplex PCR; TCRdb stores just in-frame clones and leaves some out. The sample holds some 190,000 clones, approximately 89% seen once. The material sequenced was peripheral blood, taken 28 days after the second AZD1222 dose. All receptors derive from an adult who received the AZD1222 COVID-19 vaccine.

This clone was found once. The chain recombines TRBV7-2 with TRBJ2-3; no clear D gene. With 3 bases removed from V and 0 bases from J, the gap between germline ends came to 10 bases. This CDR3 has 15 residues. CDR1 and CDR2 (germline): SGHTA, FQGNSA. CDR3 sequence reads: CASSFSPFSTDTQYF. The CDR3 DNA follows: TGTGCCAGCAGCTTCTCCCCATTTAGCACAGATACGCAGTATTTT.

V gene TRBV30 combines with J gene TRBJ2-6, with D unclear. CDR1 GTSNPN and CDR2 SVGIG come from the germline V gene (reference sequence). The CDR3 is 14 amino acids. V was shortened by 2 bases and J by 0 bases, with 5 bases between the two germline ends. The DNA of the CDR3 is TGTGCCTGGAGTAGAGACTCTGGGGCCAACGTCCTGACTTTC. It encodes CAWSRDSGANVLTF.

The J gene is TRBJ2-1, the V gene TRBV24-1; D is perhaps TRBD2 (6 bases). V was pared by 5 bases and J by 9 bases, with 16 bases between. The CDR3 totals 14 residues. Germline CDR1 KGHDR, CDR2 SFDVKD. CDR3 protein: CATSGVGGTGEQFF. The CDR3 coding sequence is TGTGCCACCAGTGGTGTAGGCGGGACGGGTGAGCAGTTCTTC.

The rearrangement joins TRBV6-5 to TRBJ2-7, with D maybe TRBD1 (9 bases). The CDR3 has 14 residues. CDR1 is MNHEY and CDR2 is SVGAGI in the germline V gene. Between the trimmed V and J ends, which lost 6 bases and 4 bases, there was a span of 16 bases. The DNA of the CDR3 is TGTGCCAGCAGCCGGGAGGGGACAGGGTACGAGCAGTACTTC. This gives the protein CASSREGTGYEQYF.

The chain couples TRBV6-6 to TRBJ1-5; a weak D match, TRBD1 (5 bases). Trimming removed 8 bases at V and 0 bases at J, with 14 bases between. Germline-derived CDR1 and CDR2 are MNHNY and SVGAGI (reference sequence). The CDR3 sequence is 15 residues long. The CDR3 DNA sequence: TGTGCCAGCTCCCGGTCGGGGGATAGCAATCAGCCCCAGCATTTT. This encodes CASSRSGDSNQPQHF.

CDR3 in amino acids: CASSQERTSGGERHTQYF. DNA of the CDR3: TGTGCCAGCAGCCAAGAGAGGACTAGCGGGGGGGAGAGGCATACGCAGTATTTT. The chain links TRBV4-2 to TRBJ2-3, with 15 nucleotides matching TRBD2. Per the germline V gene, CDR1 is LGHNA and CDR2 is YNFKEQ. The CDR3 runs 18 residues. With 0 bases clipped from V and 7 bases from J, the junction kept 8 bases outside the gene matches.

J is TRBJ2-5 and V is TRBV7-9, with a possible D match to TRBD1 (6 bases). The CDR3 is 15 amino acids. Deletions cut 1 base from V and 3 bases from J, with 12 bases between. CDR1 is SEHNR, CDR2 FQNEAQ, per germline (reference sequence). CDR3 sequence (DNA): TGTGCCAGCAGCTTAGGATACAGGGAGAAAGAGACCCAGTACTTC. Translating it yields CASSLGYREKETQYF. The full variable domain, rest sourced from reference TRBV7-9 and TRBJ2-5, is DTGVSQNPRHKITKRGQNVTFRCDPISEHNRLYWYRQTLGQGPEFLTYFQNEAQLEKSRLLSDRFSAERPKGSFSTLEIQRTEQGDSAMYLCASSLGYREKETQYFGPGTRLLVL.

This chain joins TRBV4-3 and TRBJ2-1, with 10 bases aligning to TRBD2. This CDR3 comprises 17 residues. The germline gives CDR1 LGHNA, CDR2 YSLEER. The V and J ends lost 1 base and 6 bases, in that order; junction bases with no gene match: 9. Here the CDR3 DNA reads TGCGCCAGCAGCCAAGGTCTTGAGCGGGGGGGCCGCAATGAGCAGTTCTTC. Translation: CASSQGLERGGRNEQFF.

The chain carries TRBV18 and TRBJ1-1; TRBD1 might be the D (5 bases). Trimming pared 5 bases from V and 4 bases from J, leaving 14 bases between. Germline CDR1 is KGHSH and CDR2 is LQKENI. The CDR3 consists of 14 residues. CDR3 in DNA: TGTGCCAGCTCATTTCCAGGGCAGAGCACTGAAGCTTTCTTT. It codes for CASSFPGQSTEAFF. The entire variable domain, with the rest obtained from reference TRBV18 and TRBJ1-1, is as follows: NAGVMQNPRHLVRRRGQEARLRCSPMKGHSHVYWYRQLPEEGLKFMVYLQKENIIDESGMPKERFSAEFPKEGPSILRIQQVVRGDSAAYFCASSFPGQSTEAFFGQGTRLTVV.

The V and J genes are TRBV19 and TRBJ2-3; 7 bases fit TRBD1. Germline values: CDR1 LNHDA, CDR2 SQIVND (reference sequence). Germline trimming cut 1 base from V and 0 bases from J; bases unmatched to any gene: 1. The CDR3 extends over 15 amino acids. CDR3 loop: CASSIGQGSTDTQYF. The CDR3, as DNA: TGTGCCAGTAGTATAGGACAGGGTAGCACAGATACGCAGTATTTT.

V usage is TRBV28 and J usage is TRBJ1-1; tentative D call: TRBD1 (5 bases). The CDR3 sequence is 16 residues long. Trimming removed 6 bases at V and 0 bases at J, with 17 bases between. Germline CDR1 reads MDHEN; CDR2 reads SYDVKM. CDR3 DNA: TGTGCCAGCAGCAATCCTATCGGGACCGTGAACACTGAAGCTTTCTTT. It translates to CASSNPIGTVNTEAFF.

This chain links TRBV4-2 with TRBJ1-4, with D perhaps TRBD1 (5 bases). Germline CDR1 is LGHNA and CDR2 is YNFKEQ. The CDR3 totals 16 residues. Trimming took off 1 base at V and 8 bases at J, with 17 bases between the two ends. The CDR3 nucleotides read TGTGCCAGCAGCCAAGCTGAGGGGAGGAGGGGCGAAAAACTGTTTTTT. Translated, it gives CASSQAEGRRGEKLFF.

V gene TRBV6-4 combines with J gene TRBJ1-5, with D hard to call. V was trimmed by 0 bases and J by 7 bases, leaving 10 bases between them. The CDR3 loop spans 14 amino acids. Germline assignment: CDR1 MRHNA and CDR2 SNTAGT. The CDR3 DNA reads as TGTGCCAGCAGTGACTCAAAAAGGGAGCAGCCCCAGCATTTT. Residues: CASSDSKREQPQHF.

The V and J genes are TRBV7-2 and TRBJ1-5, with 7 bases lining up with TRBD1. Per the germline V gene, CDR1 is SGHTA and CDR2 is FQGNSA. Trimming took 3 bases from V and 6 from J; bases not matched to a gene: 5. The CDR3 is 14 amino acids. The DNA for the CDR3 is TGTGCCAGCAGCTTGAGACAGGGCAGTCAGCCCCAGCATTTT. This translates into CASSLRQGSQPQHF.

The chain employs TRBV18 and TRBJ1-3, with 7 bases matching TRBD1. The ends lost 2 bases at V and 3 bases at J; junction bases unmatched: 1. The CDR3 totals 14 residues. Germline CDR1 and CDR2: KGHSH and LQKENI. The CDR3 DNA reads as TGTGCCAGCTCACCAGGGACAGATGGAAACACCATATATTTT. Protein: CASSPGTDGNTIYF.

J is TRBJ1-5 and V is TRBV6-5, with D unresolved. This CDR3 comprises 14 residues. From germline, CDR1 is MNHEY and CDR2 SVGAGI. Trimming removed 0 bases from V and 4 bases from J, with 7 bases in between. DNA of the CDR3: TGTGCCAGCAGTTACTCTGGTAGAAATCAGCCCCAGCATTTT. This gives the protein CASSYSGRNQPQHF.

By its share, this clone is medium-sized. The V and J genes are TRBV6-5 and TRBJ2-1; the D is unclear. The germline V gene has CDR1 MNHEY and CDR2 SVGAGI. The CDR3 runs to 15 residues. V lost 0 bases and J lost 2, with 8 bases in between. The CDR3 DNA follows: TGTGCCAGCAGTTACTCTCAGGAAACCTACAATGAGCAGTTCTTC. Translation: CASSYSQETYNEQFF.

CDR3 DNA sequence: TGCGCCAGCAGCGGCGGAGGGAACACTGAAGCTTTCTTT. Protein sequence: CASSGGGNTEAFF. This chain connects TRBV5-1 to TRBJ1-1; D unresolved. V shed 4 bases and J shed 1 base, with 8 bases lying between them. This CDR3 region has 13 residues. Germline CDR1 SGHRS, CDR2 YFSETQ. Looking up the rest from reference TRBV5-1 and TRBJ1-1 gives the full variable domain: KAGVTQTPRYLIKTRGQQVTLSCSPISGHRSVSWYQQTPGQGLQFLFEYFSETQRNKGNFPGRFSGRQFSNSRSEMNVSTLELGDSALYLCASSGGGNTEAFFGQGTRLTVV.

J is TRBJ1-3 and V is TRBV5-8, with no clear D. Germline lookup yields CDR1 SGHTS and CDR2 YDEGEE. The germline V and J ends were trimmed by 4 bases and 4 bases, with 15 bases remaining between them. CDR3 length: 15 residues. The CDR3: CASSPERALGNTIYF. The CDR3 DNA reads TGTGCCAGCAGCCCCGAAAGGGCGCTAGGAAACACCATATATTTT.

The V call is TRBV6-5, the J call TRBJ1-6; D may be TRBD1 (5 bases). The CDR3 is made up of 14 amino acids. V lost 2 bases and J lost 13, with 15 bases in between. CDR1 and CDR2 from the germline V gene are MNHEY and SVGAGI. The CDR3 DNA follows: TGTGCCAGCAGTTACGAAAGGGGTCCTTTTCCCCTCCACTTT. Translated, it gives CASSYERGPFPLHF.

This clone was picked up one time. CDR3 amino acids: CASGPGTGDPDTQYF. In nucleotides, the CDR3 is TGTGCCAGTGGCCCAGGGACAGGGGATCCAGATACGCAGTATTTT. The chain combines TRBV19 with TRBJ2-3, with 10 nucleotides matching TRBD1. The J segment lost 4 bases and the V segment lost 8 bases, leaving 9 bases of the junction unmatched. CDR3 length equals 15 residues. CDR1 is LNHDA, CDR2 SQIVND, per germline (reference sequence).

CDR3 residues: CASSHRDSYNSPLHF. The CDR3 coding sequence is TGTGCCAGCAGCCACCGGGACAGCTATAATTCACCCCTCCACTTT. The chain recombines TRBV14 with TRBJ1-6, with 7 bases identical to TRBD1. The CDR3 length is 15 residues. Trimming removed 3 bases from V and 3 bases from J; junction bases left unmatched: 2. The germline V gene encodes CDR1 SGHDN and CDR2 FVKESK.

This chain connects TRBV9 to TRBJ2-7, with TRBD1 matching 7 bases. The CDR3 is 14 residues long. The V and J ends lost 3 bases and 0 bases, in that order; junction bases with no gene match: 3. CDR1 and CDR2 from the germline V gene are SGDLS and YYNGEE. The CDR3 bases are TGTGCCAGCAGCGCCGGGGACAGCTCCTACGAGCAGTACTTC. Translating gives CASSAGDSSYEQYF.

The chain carries TRBV6-5 and TRBJ1-5; possibly TRBD1 for D (6 bases). The V gene lost 0 bases and the J gene lost 5 bases, with 11 bases spanning the gap. Germline loops: CDR1 MNHEY, CDR2 SVGAGI. The CDR3 has 15 amino acids. CDR3 DNA sequence: TGTGCCAGCAGTTACTCCCGCGCAGGGGATCAGCCCCAGCATTTT. It yields the protein CASSYSRAGDQPQHF.

A remark on this clone: This CDR3 is also generated by other DNA sequences in the sample. This chain connects TRBV5-6 to TRBJ1-1; unclear D gene. Looked up from germline, CDR1 is SGHDT and CDR2 is YYEEEE. The CDR3 is 14 residues long. V was cut by 3 bases and J by 1 base, with 10 bases left in between. DNA for the CDR3: TGTGCCAGCAGCTGGGGAACGGGGAACACTGAAGCTTTCTTT. Amino acids: CASSWGTGNTEAFF.

The chain joins TRBV2 to TRBJ1-1; the match to TRBD1 covers 7 bases. Germline-derived CDR1 and CDR2 are SNHLY and FYNNEI. The CDR3 has 15 amino acids. After removal of 4 bases from V and 4 bases from J, the junction contained 9 bases not matched to a gene. This CDR3 is CASSARQGSGTEAFF. DNA for the CDR3: TGTGCCAGCAGTGCCCGACAGGGTTCGGGCACTGAAGCTTTCTTT.

The chain's CDR3 is CASSQDLLPDPGTF. Written as DNA, the CDR3 is TGTGCCAGCAGCCAAGATCTCCTCCCGGACCCCGGCACCTTC. The rearrangement joins TRBV4-2 to TRBJ1-2; D not resolved. The CDR3 has 14 amino acids. Deletions cut 0 bases from V and 13 bases from J, with 18 bases between. Germline V gene sequence: CDR1 LGHNA, CDR2 YNFKEQ.